This T cell receptor beta chain appears in the sequencing data of a study of blood T cell repertoires in COVID-19. Looking at the study overall: T cells, B-cell-depleted T cells, or PBMCs supplied cDNA or gDNA.

V gave up 6 bases and J gave up 2 bases, with 13 bases separating them. The CDR3 is made up of 14 amino acids. Germline loops: CDR1 MNHEY, CDR2 SVGAGI. Seattle cases were enrolled at active infection and followed longitudinally. The authors' processing: Estimation of nucleated cell counts relied on the amplification of reference gene primers. Method: immunoSEQ multiplex PCR; TCRdb's copy keeps in-frame clones and lacks some. That table gives V, J and clone size, and the DNA gave D and trimming. The sample has fewer than 300,000 clones; approximately 84% are singletons. What was sequenced was peripheral blood. The receptor's source is a human donor with COVID-19, enrolled during active disease. The donor label of this sample is uncertain. V and J are TRBV6-5 and TRBJ2-5; D is possibly TRBD1 (5 bases). The CDR3 spells CASSTDTRQETQYF. CDR3 DNA: TGTGCCAGCAGCACGGACACACGTCAAGAGACCCAGTACTTC.